This T cell receptor (beta chain) came from a study of response to subunit inactivated influenza vaccine. TCRdb used MiXCR to reprocess the RT-PCR reads, holding one entry per CDR3 protein. The table includes over 150,000 distinct CDR3 sequences, around 9.9% detected once. Per germline, CDR1 DFQATT and CDR2 SNEGSKA (reference sequence). With 5 bases removed from V and 4 bases from J, the gap between germline ends came to 18 bases. This CDR3 comprises 14 residues. This clonotype has only a few counts. This clonotype was sampled from a man between 50 and 59 years old who received an inactivated influenza vaccine. This chain links TRBV20-1 with TRBJ2-7, with D possibly being TRBD1 (7 bases). The sequencing used non-naive T cells sorted from PBMCs, collected 45 days after vaccination. CDR3 sequence: CSAVPGGSEYEQYF. The DNA for the CDR3 is TGCAGTGCTGTTCCAGGGGGGAGCGAGTACGAGCAGTACTTC.